Below, 18 T cell receptor beta chains from the same sample are listed, as sequenced in a study of Graves' ophthalmopathy and Graves' hyperthyroidism (dated by TCRdb to between 2017 and 2018). Data came from an Illumina HiSeq 2000. For repertoire sequencing, the TCR beta CDR3 regions were amplified from RNA transcripts. The first round was an RT-PCR using HTBI primers with the Qiagen OneStep RT-PCR kit, and this first round was followed by a second-round multiplex PCR, then size selection and purification. The public reads were run again by TCRdb, first through fastp at Q25 and then through MiXCR, and only productive beta chains were kept. Every CDR3 protein is listed once, alongside the most common genes and DNA of its rows. The sample contains 400,000 to 500,000 distinct CDR3 sequences, 21% of them found a single time. 2.5% to 3.5% of the sample lies in the top ten. Sample: peripheral blood. These TCRs come from a woman aged 18-30 years with stable Graves' hyperthyroidism. Donor details come from another sample of the same person, matched by shared clones.

The chain combines TRBV2 with TRBJ2-7; D possibly corresponds to TRBD2 (7 bases). Trimming shortened V by 6 bases and J by 6 bases, and 12 bases separated the two germline ends. Germline V gene data show CDR1 as SNHLY and CDR2 as FYNNEI. The CDR3 consists of 12 residues. In DNA, the CDR3 is TGTGCCAGCAGCGAGGGGGGGTTCGAGCAGTACTTC. Protein product: CASSEGGFEQYF.

This clonotype was counted between two and nine times. This sequence joins TRBV2 and TRBJ2-2, with 7 bases aligning to TRBD1. The V gene end was trimmed by 6 bases and the J gene end by 6 bases; junction bases not matched to a gene: 10. Germline V gene lookup returns CDR1 SNHLY and CDR2 FYNNEI. CDR3 length: 15 amino acids. CDR3 in DNA: TGTGCCAGCAGGAGTATGGGCACAGGGGCCGGGGAGCTGTTTTTT. Translated: CASRSMGTGAGELFF.

Concerning this clonotype: A read error may explain this, as a much larger clone is one base away. The V gene is TRBV2, the J gene TRBJ1-6; 9 bases line up with TRBD1. Germline CDR1 is SNHLY and CDR2 is FYNNEI. The CDR3 is 12 residues long. Trimming at V came to 6 bases and at J to 9 bases, leaving 0 bases not matched to a gene. The CDR3 sequence is CASRTGGSPLHF. In nucleotides, the CDR3 is TGTGCCAGCAGGACAGGGGGTTCACCCCTCCACTTT. The full variable domain, rest sourced from reference TRBV2 and TRBJ1-6, is EPEVTQTPSHQVTQMGQEVILRCVPISNHLYFYWYRQILGQKVEFLVSFYNNEISEKSEIFDDQFSVERPDGSNFTLKIRSTKLEDSAMYFCASRTGGSPLHFGNGTRLTVT.

V and J are TRBV7-6 and TRBJ2-5; weak D call: TRBD2 (6 bases). Germline CDR1 and CDR2: SGHVS and FNYEAQ. The germline V and J ends were trimmed by 5 bases and 11 bases, with 12 bases remaining between them. The CDR3 has 11 amino acids. The CDR3 protein is CASSTGLRQYF. The CDR3 DNA is TGTGCCAGCAGCACGGGACTTCGGCAGTACTTC.

There are many counts of this clonotype. The chain links TRBV25-1 to TRBJ1-1; D is possibly TRBD1 (5 bases). CDR3 length: 12 amino acids. The ends were cut back, 7 bases at V and 2 bases at J, with 8 bases in the middle. Germline V gives CDR1 MGHDK, CDR2 SYGVNS. CDR3 residues: CASIGDNTEAFF. The CDR3 nucleotides are TGTGCCAGCATCGGGGACAACACTGAAGCTTTCTTT.

This clonotype was seen at least ten times. The V gene is TRBV10-3, the J gene TRBJ2-7, with a possible D match to TRBD1 (5 bases). Germline V gene data show CDR1 as ENHRY and CDR2 as SYGVKD. Between the trimmed V and J ends, which lost 6 bases and 2 bases, there was a span of 14 bases. The CDR3 consists of 14 residues. DNA for the CDR3: TGTGCCATCAGAGGACAATCAGCTCCCTACGAGCAGTACTTC. Encoded protein: CAIRGQSAPYEQYF.

This clonotype was observed a handful of times. This chain links TRBV30 with TRBJ2-7; TRBD1 is a possible D gene (6 bases). Germline assignment: CDR1 GTSNPN and CDR2 SVGIG (reference sequence). Deletions cut 0 bases from V and 6 bases from J, with 15 bases between. CDR3 length equals 14 residues. CDR3 DNA: TGTGCCTGGAGTGTATCACAGGGATGGCGCGAGCAGTACTTC. It specifies CAWSVSQGWREQYF.

The CDR3 region has the DNA TGTGCCAGCAGCTATCAAGGGGGCAGGGGGCAGTACTTC. Protein product: CASSYQGGRGQYF. The chain employs TRBV7-2 and TRBJ2-7; 7 bases line up with TRBD1. Germline lookup yields CDR1 SGHTA and CDR2 FQGNSA. This CDR3 spans 13 amino acids. V lost 4 bases, J lost 9 bases, and 9 bases stayed unmatched. Supplemented by reference TRBV7-2 and TRBJ2-7, the full variable domain reads GAGVSQSPSNKVTEKGKDVELRCDPISGHTALYWYRQSLGQGLEFLIYFQGNSAPDKSGLPSDRFSAERTGGSVSTLTIQRTQQEDSAVYLCASSYQGGRGQYFGPGTRLTVT.

At least ten counts were recorded for this clonotype. V gene TRBV3-1 combines with J gene TRBJ2-5; unclear D gene. The germline CDR1 and CDR2 sequences are LGHDT and YNNKEL (reference sequence). CDR3 size: 10 residues. Trimming left V 0 bases short and J 7 bases short, with 0 bases between. The CDR3, as DNA: TGTGCCAGCAGCCAAGAGACCCAGTACTTC. It translates to CASSQETQYF.

The chain joins TRBV12-3 or TRBV12-4 to TRBJ1-1; D uncertain. V was trimmed by 2 bases and J by 7 bases, leaving 11 bases between them. The CDR3 contains 13 residues. The CDR3 loop reads CASSLSIQVEAFF. CDR3 DNA: TGTGCCAGCAGTTTATCCATACAAGTTGAAGCTTTCTTT.

The rearrangement joins TRBV5-1 to TRBJ1-6; no clear D. V dropped 4 bases and J dropped 4 bases, with 12 bases sitting between them. The CDR3 totals 15 residues. Germline lookup yields CDR1 SGHRS and CDR2 YFSETQ. The CDR3 region has the DNA TGCGCCAGCAGCCCAGGAGAACTATATAATTCACCCCTCCACTTT. Amino acids: CASSPGELYNSPLHF.

This clonotype was recorded many times. V gene TRBV11-2 combines with J gene TRBJ1-1, with 7 bases that match TRBD1. This CDR3 spans 16 amino acids. Germline trimming cut 5 bases from V and 1 base from J; bases unmatched to any gene: 10. Looked up from germline, CDR1 is SGHAT and CDR2 is FQNNGV. CDR3 residues: CASSPTRGGGNTEAFF. CDR3 bases: TGTGCCAGCAGCCCGACCAGGGGGGGAGGGAACACTGAAGCTTTCTTT.

This clonotype was observed many times. This chain links TRBV5-1 with TRBJ1-2; 9 bases are shared with TRBD1. Trimming cost V 3 bases and J 6 bases; bases outside gene matches: 3. CDR1 is SGHRS and CDR2 is YFSETQ in the germline V gene. There are 13 residues in the CDR3. The CDR3 protein is CASSWDRADGYTF. The CDR3 DNA reads as TGCGCCAGCAGCTGGGACAGGGCGGATGGCTACACCTTC.

The CDR3 reads CASSNRRTEQYF. The CDR3 DNA follows: TGTGCCAGCAGTAATAGACGGACCGAGCAGTACTTC. V is TRBV28 and J is TRBJ2-7; D ambiguous. The V end was cut by 5 bases, the J end by 6 bases, with 11 bases between. This CDR3 spans 12 amino acids. Per the germline V gene, CDR1 is MDHEN and CDR2 is SYDVKM.

This clonotype occurred a few times. The V and J genes are TRBV7-2 and TRBJ2-7, with D perhaps TRBD2 (6 bases). This CDR3 comprises 15 residues. The germline V gene encodes CDR1 SGHTA and CDR2 FQGNSA. The V end lost 6 bases, the J end lost 2 bases, and 17 bases lay between the germline ends. Here the CDR3 reads CASSTDGGRPYEQYF. The CDR3 DNA reads as TGTGCCAGCAGTACTGACGGGGGACGTCCCTACGAGCAGTACTTC.

This clonotype showed up many times. The rearrangement joins TRBV4-1 to TRBJ2-7, with D possibly TRBD2 on 6 matching bases. CDR1 and CDR2 from the germline V gene are MGHRA and YSYEKL. V lost 4 bases to trimming and J lost 4 bases, with 11 bases between them. The CDR3 is 13 residues long. This CDR3 reads CASSRGTAYEQYF. The CDR3 DNA sequence: TGCGCCAGCAGCCGCGGGACTGCATACGAGCAGTACTTC.

The chain links TRBV29-1 to TRBJ2-2; 10 bases line up with TRBD2. Germline CDR1 SQVTM, CDR2 ANQGSEA. The CDR3 runs to 16 residues. The J segment lost 4 bases and the V segment lost 6 bases, leaving 11 bases of the junction unmatched. CDR3 sequence: CSVWFSGGHGTGELFF. The CDR3 DNA sequence: TGCAGCGTCTGGTTTAGCGGGGGGCACGGCACCGGGGAGCTGTTTTTT.

In this sample, this clonotype turned up many times. V and J are TRBV12-3 or TRBV12-4 and TRBJ2-7; no clear D gene. The CDR3 totals 13 residues. With 1 base removed from V and 10 bases from J, the gap between germline ends came to 14 bases. The CDR3 region is CASSLGRFLVQYF. The CDR3 coding sequence is TGTGCCAGCAGTTTAGGTCGGTTTCTAGTTCAGTACTTC.